A selection of T cell receptor beta chains follows, all from one sample in a study of OX40 agonist ivuxolimab in advanced cancers. Clones were read by immunoSEQ multiplex PCR, and TCRdb kept only the in-frame ones, dropping some. This sample has more than 15,000 clones, with 78% found just once. Source: CD4+ or CD8+ T cells sorted from blood, taken in a trial of the OX40 agonist ivuxolimab. The receptor source for this set is an adult with an advanced solid tumor such as melanoma, head and neck, liver or kidney cancer. Both conserved end residues are part of each CDR3. Each record gives: J gene, V gene, D gene, clone size, CDR3 protein, CDR3 DNA. The D gene is left open where the match is weak. Part of the rows lack a size; the others show once, few, many or a class for expanded clones.

TRBJ1-2	TRBV11-2	-	-	CASSLGQVYGYTF	TGTGCCAGCAGCTTAGGACAAGTCTATGGCTACACCTTC
TRBJ1-2	TRBV5-6	-	-	CASSLEGDYGYTF	TGTGCCAGCAGCTTGGAGGGGGACTATGGCTACACCTTC
TRBJ2-2	TRBV4-2	-	once	CASSQDPQLSNTGELFF	TGTGCCAGCAGCCAAGACCCACAGTTGTCGAACACCGGGGAGCTGTTTTTT
TRBJ2-6	TRBV27	-	-	CASRLGANVLTF	TGTGCCAGCAGGCTCGGGGCCAACGTCCTGACTTTC
TRBJ2-1	TRBV10-3	TRBD2	-	CAIRETSPDEQFF	TGTGCCATCAGGGAGACTAGCCCCGATGAGCAGTTCTTC
TRBJ1-3	TRBV28	-	once	CASTSDSGNTIYF	TGTGCCAGCACCAGTGATTCTGGAAACACCATATATTTT
TRBJ1-1	TRBV27	TRBD1	-	CASSSDGTGGTVDTEAFF	TGTGCCAGCTCATCAGACGGGACAGGGGGTACAGTCGACACTGAAGCTTTCTTT
TRBJ2-7	TRBV2	-	few	CASSLGSVHEQYF	TGTGCCAGCAGTTTAGGGTCAGTCCACGAGCAGTACTTC
TRBJ1-2	TRBV7-5	-	-	CASSFDGNYGYTF	TGTGCCAGCAGCTTCGACGGTAACTATGGCTACACCTTC
TRBJ2-5	TRBV5-6	TRBD2	-	CASSLAGGQETQYF	TGTGCCAGCAGCTTAGCGGGGGGGCAAGAGACCCAGTACTTC
TRBJ2-2	TRBV6-5	TRBD1	-	CASSYSAGGTSGELFF	TGTGCCAGCAGTTACTCGGCAGGGGGCACGAGCGGGGAGCTGTTTTTT
TRBJ1-1	TRBV5-6	-	-	CASSLRGRGTEAFF	TGTGCCAGCAGCTTGCGGGGGCGAGGAACTGAAGCTTTCTTT
TRBJ2-3	TRBV9	TRBD2	-	CASSVGGSFTDTQYF	TGTGCCAGCAGCGTAGGCGGGAGTTTCACAGATACGCAGTATTTT
TRBJ2-1	TRBV5-4	-	-	CASSFVARANNEQFF	TGTGCCAGCAGTTTCGTAGCCCGGGCCAACAATGAGCAGTTCTTC
TRBJ2-7	TRBV10-3	TRBD2	-	CAISDGLAGSGAYEQYF	TGTGCCATCAGTGATGGACTAGCGGGTTCAGGGGCCTACGAGCAGTACTTC
TRBJ2-1	TRBV25-1	-	-	CASSSGFYNEQFF	TGTGCCAGCAGTTCGGGATTTTACAATGAGCAGTTCTTC
TRBJ2-3	TRBV7-9	TRBD2	-	CASSYPKAGGTDTQYF	TGTGCCAGCAGCTACCCAAAAGCGGGAGGCACAGATACGCAGTATTTT
TRBJ1-4	TRBV4-1	-	-	CASSQVQGLGEKLFF	TGCGCCAGCAGCCAAGTACAGGGCTTAGGAGAAAAACTGTTTTTT
TRBJ1-1	TRBV5-6	TRBD1	many	CASSLRGTEAFF	TGTGCCAGCAGCCTCAGGGGGACTGAAGCTTTCTTT
TRBJ2-2	TRBV4-3	TRBD1	-	CASSQGRGYTGELFF	TGCGCCAGCAGCCAAGGCAGGGGGTACACCGGGGAGCTGTTTTTT
TRBJ2-1	TRBV29-1	-	-	CSVIGGEQFF	TGCAGCGTCATAGGGGGTGAGCAGTTCTTC
TRBJ2-1	TRBV10-3	-	-	CAISEVNNEQFF	TGTGCCATCAGTGAGGTTAACAATGAGCAGTTCTTC
TRBJ2-5	TRBV28	-	-	CASSPQETQYF	TGTGCCAGCAGTCCTCAAGAGACCCAGTACTTC
TRBJ2-7	TRBV27	-	-	CASSFPPLAPGSREQYF	TGTGCCAGCAGTTTTCCTCCATTAGCCCCGGGATCTAGGGAGCAGTACTTC
TRBJ1-3	TRBV29-1	TRBD1	-	CSVEQDRGFSGNTIYF	TGCAGCGTTGAACAGGACAGGGGGTTCTCTGGAAACACCATATATTTT
TRBJ1-5	TRBV7-3	-	-	CASSLERGIVNQPQHF	TGTGCCAGCAGCCTCGAGAGGGGGATCGTCAATCAGCCCCAGCATTTT
TRBJ1-2	TRBV10-2	-	-	CASSPDGIYGYTF	TGCGCCAGCAGTCCGGACGGAATTTATGGCTACACCTTC
TRBJ1-4	TRBV6-5	-	once	CASSYAGSEKLFF	TGTGCCAGCAGTTACGCGGGGAGTGAAAAACTGTTTTTT
TRBJ2-7	TRBV27	-	once	CASSLGGGPYEQYF	TGTGCCAGCAGTTTAGGTGGCGGTCCCTACGAGCAGTACTTC
TRBJ2-1	TRBV15	TRBD2	-	CATHTGGGDPGEQFF	TGTGCCACCCACACGGGGGGGGGTGACCCGGGTGAGCAGTTCTTC
TRBJ2-7	TRBV27	-	-	CASSLSYPGSFSYEQYF	TGTGCCAGCAGTTTATCTTACCCGGGCTCGTTCTCCTACGAGCAGTACTTC
TRBJ1-1	TRBV6-5	TRBD1	-	CASSKQGTTEAFF	TGTGCCAGCAGCAAACAGGGGACCACTGAAGCTTTCTTT
TRBJ2-7	TRBV21-1	-	-	CASSRGQGSEQYF	TGTGCCAGCAGCAGGGGACAGGGCAGCGAGCAGTACTTC
TRBJ1-5	TRBV28	TRBD1	-	CASSQRTGRQPQHF	TGTGCCAGCTCCCAAAGGACAGGGCGGCAGCCCCAGCATTTT
TRBJ2-1	TRBV7-2	-	-	CASSFWGDNEQFF	TGTGCCAGCAGCTTTTGGGGGGACAATGAGCAGTTCTTC
TRBJ2-7	TRBV27	TRBD1	-	CASSPPPGQGFTYEQYF	TGTGCCAGCAGTCCCCCTCCCGGACAGGGTTTTACCTACGAGCAGTACTTC
TRBJ2-1	TRBV19	-	-	CASSLSLAPTNEQFF	TGTGCCAGTAGCCTAAGCCTAGCACCTACAAATGAGCAGTTCTTC
TRBJ2-6	TRBV2	-	-	CASISGANVLTF	TGTGCCAGCATCTCTGGGGCCAACGTCCTGACTTTC